The clone carrying this T cell receptor (beta chain) was found many times. Its cognate antigen is unknown. TCRdb reprocessed the reads with MiXCR, giving one entry per CDR3 protein. This sample has approximately 910,000 distinct CDR3 sequences, with roughly 31% found just once. This sample stems from a study of T cell repertoires in cytomegalovirus infection. Study details: HLA-B-restricted CMV epitopes that are well studied were used alongside recently identified HLA-C-restricted ones. Through public TCR beta signatures, both CMV infection and matching HLA type were indicated. Study results and caveats: Clonotypes of TCR beta that were HLA-C-restricted and CMV-specific dominated the ex vivo response.

Trimming left V 7 bases short and J 5 bases short, with 11 bases between. The CDR3 covers 12 residues. The V gene is TRBV12-3 or TRBV12-4, the J gene TRBJ1-1; D remains unclear. The specimen was cultured CD8+ T cells from PBMCs, collected from culture after CMV antigen stimulation. The receptor's source is a human donor in good health (CMV status not recorded). Some clones in this sample may be carry-over from other donors' samples. Here the CDR3 DNA reads TGTGCCAGCACCCCGGGGTGGACTGAAGCTTTCTTT. Translated: CASTPGWTEAFF.